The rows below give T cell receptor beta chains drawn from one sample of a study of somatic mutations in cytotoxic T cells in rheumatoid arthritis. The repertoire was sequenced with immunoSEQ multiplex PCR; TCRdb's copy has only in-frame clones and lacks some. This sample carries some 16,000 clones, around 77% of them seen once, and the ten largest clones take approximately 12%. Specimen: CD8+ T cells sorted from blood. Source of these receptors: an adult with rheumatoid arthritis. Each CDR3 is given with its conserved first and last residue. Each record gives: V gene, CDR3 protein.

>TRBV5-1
CASSLGQGARTEAFF
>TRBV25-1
CASNRGSETQYF
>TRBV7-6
CASSSPGGARDTQYF
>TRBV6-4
CASGGREAQYF
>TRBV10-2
CASRGTGGYTEAFF
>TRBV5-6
CASSLGVNQPQHF
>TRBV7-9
CASSLGTSAETQYF
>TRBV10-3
CAISDSGTRRNQPQHF
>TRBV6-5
CASKAGPPKYGYTF
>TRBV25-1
CASSPDGHTIYF
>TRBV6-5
CASTSGSQVASPLHF
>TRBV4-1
CASSQDTPRRGYEQYF
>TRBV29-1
CSALTGDTEAFF
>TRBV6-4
CASSARAASGNEQFF
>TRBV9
CASSVGVARVPNEKLFF
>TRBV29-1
CSVEGQTNTGELFF
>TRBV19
CASSTGAPWPQHF
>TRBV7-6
CASSLGLASPYEQYF
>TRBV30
CATQQGDGSPLHF
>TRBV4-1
CASSQSGRTAGNTIYF
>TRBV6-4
CASSDSMGSTDTQYF
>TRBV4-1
CASSQGNVGFYNEQFF
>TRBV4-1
CASSPLTIGLGAITEAFF
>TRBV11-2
CASSLVSGEADTQYF
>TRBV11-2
CASSIGAGAFYGYTF
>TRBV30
CAWSVGVGVCPHGYTF
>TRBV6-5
CASSLGQGNTGELFF
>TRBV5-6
CASSLRAEAFF
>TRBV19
CASSSTGGSPLHF
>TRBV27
CASRPGLPSYEQYF
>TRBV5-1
CASSLTRMNTEAFF
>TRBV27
CASSLSNLGLNSPLHF
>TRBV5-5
CASSSGQASNQPQHF
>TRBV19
CATWEAEAFF
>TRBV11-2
CASSLEGQGNTEAFF
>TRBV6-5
CASSYSSHQPQHF
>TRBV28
CASSFAVDVYSPLHF
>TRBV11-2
CASSPHAGTAQDEQFF
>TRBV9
CASSAASDSYEQYF
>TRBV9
CASSVEGQVDNEQFF
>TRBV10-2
CASSDDSPEVWKLFF
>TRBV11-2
CASSFVTSEPFADTQYF
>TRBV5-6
CASSPGASPLHF
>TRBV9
CASSVDKTTNYGYTF
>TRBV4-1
CASSLVPWGGGDRNNSTDTQYF
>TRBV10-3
CAISESGQGNTEAFF
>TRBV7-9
CASSLPGQGENEQYF